This T cell receptor beta chain was identified during a study of Graves' ophthalmopathy and Graves' hyperthyroidism. As for the study in general: Investigators collected peripheral blood at initial diagnosis, before any treatment was given. General observations from the study: Sensitivity reached around 67% and specificity about 73% when the model predicted ophthalmopathy progression.

Donors with ophthalmopathy: moderate-to-severe activity, CAS ≥3, NOSPECS ≥4, duration under 3 months. The sequenced template was RNA, covering the TCR beta CDR3 region. The workflow started with a first-round RT-PCR run with HTBI primers and then moved on to a second-round multiplex PCR. TCRdb fed the multiplex PCR reads into MiXCR, producing one record per CDR3 protein. The sample has about 640,000 distinct CDR3 sequences; about 41% are singletons. This clonotype was counted many times. Its antigen is still unknown. Between the trimmed V and J ends, which lost 6 bases and 7 bases, there was a span of 10 bases. The CDR3 runs to 12 residues. Germline V gene sequence: CDR1 LNHDA, CDR2 SQIVND (reference sequence).

The genes are TRBV19 and TRBJ1-5, with D unresolved. Source material: peripheral blood. This receptor was obtained from an adult man with Graves' ophthalmopathy. The CDR3 reads CASREMGQPQHF. The CDR3 DNA reads as TGTGCCAGTAGAGAGATGGGCCAGCCCCAGCATTTT.